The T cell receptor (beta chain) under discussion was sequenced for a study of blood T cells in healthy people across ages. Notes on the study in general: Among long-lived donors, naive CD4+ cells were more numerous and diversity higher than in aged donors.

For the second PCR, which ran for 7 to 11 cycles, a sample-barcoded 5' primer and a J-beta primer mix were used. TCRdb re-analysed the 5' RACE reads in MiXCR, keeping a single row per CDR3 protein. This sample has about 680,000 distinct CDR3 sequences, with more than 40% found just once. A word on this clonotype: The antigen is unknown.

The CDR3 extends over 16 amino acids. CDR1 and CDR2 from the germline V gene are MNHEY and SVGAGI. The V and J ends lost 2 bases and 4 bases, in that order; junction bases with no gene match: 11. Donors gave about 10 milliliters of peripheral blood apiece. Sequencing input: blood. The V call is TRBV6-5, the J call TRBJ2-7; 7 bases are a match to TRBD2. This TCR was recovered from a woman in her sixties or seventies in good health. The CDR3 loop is CASSYNGRTRGYEQYF. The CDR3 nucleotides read TGTGCCAGCAGTTACAACGGGAGGACCAGAGGGTACGAGCAGTACTTC.